This TCR beta chain stems from a study of CD8 T cells in ankylosing spondylitis. Comments on this clonotype: Its antigen is not identified.

Study observations and caveats: Clones linked to disease were reported to show significant enrichment in matched ankylosing spondylitis synovial fluid. A number of the motif variants had already been described in reactive arthritis synovial fluid and blood. For ankylosing spondylitis blood, a TCR beta motif of roughly 8 highly homologous variants appeared characteristic. CD8+ disease-linked clones were present at relatively low frequencies in blood.

Quantitative 5'-RACE with molecular barcodes was used to make the TCR beta libraries. TCRdb passed the 5' RACE reads through MiXCR, listing each CDR3 protein once. The sample lists roughly 370,000 distinct CDR3 sequences, around 20% occurring once. The CDR3 consists of 18 residues. In germline, CDR1 is SQVTM, CDR2 ANQGSEA. V trimming: 3 bases; J trimming: 1 base; junction bases outside the gene matches: 12. The chain carries TRBV29-1 and TRBJ2-4; TRBD2 aligns across 10 bases. This receptor was obtained from a male donor with ankylosing spondylitis. Source material: blood, either unsorted or a sorted T cell fraction (not recorded which). CDR3 sequence (DNA): TGCAGCGTTGATGTGGGGCTAGCGGGAGACGGGGCCAAAAACATTCAGTACTTC. Amino acids: CSVDVGLAGDGAKNIQYF.